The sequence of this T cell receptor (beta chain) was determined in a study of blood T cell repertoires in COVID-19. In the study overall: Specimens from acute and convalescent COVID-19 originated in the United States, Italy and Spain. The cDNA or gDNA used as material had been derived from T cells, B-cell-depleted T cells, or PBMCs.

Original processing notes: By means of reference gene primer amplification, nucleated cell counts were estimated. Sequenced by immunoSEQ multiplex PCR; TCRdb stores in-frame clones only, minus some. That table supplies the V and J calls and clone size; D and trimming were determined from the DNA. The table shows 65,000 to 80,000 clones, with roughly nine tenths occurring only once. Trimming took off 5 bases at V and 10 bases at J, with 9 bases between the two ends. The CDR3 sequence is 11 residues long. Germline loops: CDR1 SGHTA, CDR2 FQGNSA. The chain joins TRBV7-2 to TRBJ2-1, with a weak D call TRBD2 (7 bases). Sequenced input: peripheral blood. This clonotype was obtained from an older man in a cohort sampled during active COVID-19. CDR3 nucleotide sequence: TGTGCCAGCAGCGGGAGGGGGGAGCAGTTCTTC. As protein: CASSGRGEQFF.